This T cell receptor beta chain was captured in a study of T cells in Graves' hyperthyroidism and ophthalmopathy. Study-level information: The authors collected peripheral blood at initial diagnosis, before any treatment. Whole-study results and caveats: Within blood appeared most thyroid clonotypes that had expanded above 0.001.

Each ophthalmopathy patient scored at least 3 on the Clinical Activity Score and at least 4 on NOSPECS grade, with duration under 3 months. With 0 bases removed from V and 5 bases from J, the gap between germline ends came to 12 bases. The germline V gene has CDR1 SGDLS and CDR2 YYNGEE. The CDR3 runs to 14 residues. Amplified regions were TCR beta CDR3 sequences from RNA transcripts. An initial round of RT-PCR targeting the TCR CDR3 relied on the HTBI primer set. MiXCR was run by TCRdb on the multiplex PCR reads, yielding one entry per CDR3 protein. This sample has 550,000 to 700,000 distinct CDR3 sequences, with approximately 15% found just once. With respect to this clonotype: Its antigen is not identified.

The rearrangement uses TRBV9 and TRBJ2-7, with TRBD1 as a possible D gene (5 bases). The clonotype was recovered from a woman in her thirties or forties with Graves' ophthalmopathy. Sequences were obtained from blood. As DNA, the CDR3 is TGTGCCAGCAGCGTAGAGGGCAGGGTGGACGAGCAGTACTTC. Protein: CASSVEGRVDEQYF.